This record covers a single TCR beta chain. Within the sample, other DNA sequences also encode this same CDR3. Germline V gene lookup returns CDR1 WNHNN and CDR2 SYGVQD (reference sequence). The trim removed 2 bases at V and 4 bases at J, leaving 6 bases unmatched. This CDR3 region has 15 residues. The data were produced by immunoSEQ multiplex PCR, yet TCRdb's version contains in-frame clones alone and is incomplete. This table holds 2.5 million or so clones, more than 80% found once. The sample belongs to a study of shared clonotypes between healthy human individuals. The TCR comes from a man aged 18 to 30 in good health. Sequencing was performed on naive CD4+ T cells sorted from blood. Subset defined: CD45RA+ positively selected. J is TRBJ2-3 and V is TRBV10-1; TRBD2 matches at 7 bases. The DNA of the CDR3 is TGCGCCAGCAGTGAGAGAGCTGGGGGGGCAGATACGCAGTATTTT. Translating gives CASSERAGGADTQYF.